This T cell receptor beta chain was observed in a study of T cell changes during pregnancy in multiple sclerosis. This table comes from immunoSEQ multiplex PCR, and its TCRdb copy is limited to in-frame clones, with some not included. This sample carries 70,000 or so clones, around 90% of them seen once, and the ten largest clones take 0.25% to 0.3%. The CDR3 runs to 15 residues. Per the germline V gene, CDR1 is SGHRS and CDR2 is YFSETQ. Trimming took off 0 bases at V and 3 bases at J, with 10 bases between the two ends. This clonotype originated in a female donor with multiple sclerosis, enrolled in a pregnancy study. The source material was CD4+ T cells from peripheral blood mononuclear cells, sampled after pregnancy. The chain employs TRBV5-1 and TRBJ1-3, with a weak D call TRBD1 (6 bases). The CDR3 sequence is CASSLGTARGNTIYF. In DNA form, the CDR3 reads TGCGCCAGCAGCTTGGGGACAGCCCGTGGAAACACCATATATTTT.